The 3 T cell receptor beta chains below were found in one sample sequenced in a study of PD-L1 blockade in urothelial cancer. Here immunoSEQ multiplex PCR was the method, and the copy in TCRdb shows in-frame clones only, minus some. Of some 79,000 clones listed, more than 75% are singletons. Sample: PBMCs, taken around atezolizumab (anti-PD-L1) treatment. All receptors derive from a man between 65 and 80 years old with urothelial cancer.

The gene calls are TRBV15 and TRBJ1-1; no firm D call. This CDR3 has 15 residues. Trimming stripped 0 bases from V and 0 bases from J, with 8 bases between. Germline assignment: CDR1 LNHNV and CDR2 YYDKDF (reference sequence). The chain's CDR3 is CATSRDLGLNTEAFF. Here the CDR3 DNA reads TGTGCCACCAGCAGAGATTTGGGCCTGAACACTGAAGCTTTCTTT.

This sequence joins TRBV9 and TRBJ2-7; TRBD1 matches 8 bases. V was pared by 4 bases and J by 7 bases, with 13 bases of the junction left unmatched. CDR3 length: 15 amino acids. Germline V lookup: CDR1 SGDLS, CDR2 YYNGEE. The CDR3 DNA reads TGTGCCAGCAGCCCGAGGACAGGGAGTCAACAGGAGCAGTACTTC. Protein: CASSPRTGSQQEQYF.

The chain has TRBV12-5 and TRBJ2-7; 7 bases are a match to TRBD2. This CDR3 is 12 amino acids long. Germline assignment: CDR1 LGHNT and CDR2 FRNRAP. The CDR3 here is CASGREGNEQYF. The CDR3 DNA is TGTGCCTCGGGTAGGGAGGGCAACGAGCAGTACTTC. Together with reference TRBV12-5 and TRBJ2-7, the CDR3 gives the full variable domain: DARVTQTPRHKVTEMGQEVTMRCQPILGHNTVFWYRQTMMQGLELLAYFRNRAPLDDSGMPKDRFSAEMPDATLATLKIQPSEPRDSAVYFCASGREGNEQYFGPGTRLTVT.